This T cell receptor (beta chain) was captured in a study of shared T cell receptors in the human thymus. Per germline, CDR1 WNHNN and CDR2 SYGVQD (reference sequence). The CDR3 consists of 16 residues. Data came from immunoSEQ multiplex PCR; TCRdb stores just in-frame clones and leaves some out. This table holds hundreds of thousands of clones, approximately 83% found once. These data are also associated with another study on human thymus T cells. That paper notes: All donors were healthy Finnish infants who were undergoing corrective surgery to treat congenital heart defects. Surgeons resected thymus tissue during corrective heart surgery. The authors found apparently biased V and J gene usage in thymic and blood repertoires. Highly overlapping thymic repertoires among unrelated individuals were reported in related research.

The sequence was obtained from a girl under two years old with a congenital heart defect. V usage is TRBV10-1 and J usage is TRBJ2-5; the D gene is possibly TRBD2 (6 bases). Sequenced: thymocytes. CDR3 loop: CAKGSGGFWGQETQYF. CDR3 in DNA: TGCGCGAAGGGGTCTGGGGGGTTCTGGGGCCAAGAGACCCAGTACTTC.